This T cell receptor beta chain comes out of a study of regulatory T cells in long-lasting Graves disease. This CDR3 region has 14 residues. Trimming left V 5 bases short and J 3 bases short, with 13 bases between. Germline CDR1 MDHEN, CDR2 SYDVKM. The sample's time point: newly diagnosed GD, antithyroid drugs for less than 3 months. Scientists built the TCR library using RNA that was extracted from PBMCs. Arm-PCR with iRepertoire HTBI primers amplified the CDR3 regions for these TCR beta libraries. TCRdb re-called the multiplex PCR reads with MiXCR, one entry per CDR3 protein. The data show a few hundred thousand distinct CDR3 sequences, about 14% seen once. The table lists this clonotype with many counts. The sample also formed part of further work on T cells in Graves' hyperthyroidism and ophthalmopathy.

The sequence came from a woman aged 45-59 years with Graves disease. The material sequenced was peripheral blood mononuclear cells (PBMCs), taken at new diagnosis, from a patient treated with antithyroid drugs. V is TRBV28 and J is TRBJ2-5; a possible D gene is TRBD2 (7 bases). Here the CDR3 DNA reads TGTGCCAGCAGTGAGGGGGGGCTGGAAGAGACCCAGTACTTC. Translation gives CASSEGGLEETQYF.